Detailed here is one TCR beta chain. As yet, its antigen is unknown. The sample originates from a study of post-analysis software for immune sequencing data. For the study at large: Relapsing-remitting, secondary progressive and progressive-relapsing multiple sclerosis courses were included. Whole-study findings and limits: TRBV5-6, TRBV5-1 and TRBV20-1 were among 4 or 5 TRBV segments more frequent in patients than controls. Strong co-clustering by F measure was evident for samples that had been prepared in the same batch. Diversity measured as normalized Chao1 was significantly lower in multiple sclerosis patients than in controls.

The trim removed 8 bases at V and 7 bases at J, leaving 7 bases unmatched. The CDR3 extends over 14 amino acids. cDNA libraries of TCR beta carried unique molecular identifiers. Each sample of roughly 0.95 to 10 million input T cells yielded roughly 0.5 million cDNA molecules, so each molecule approximated one T cell. TCRdb re-called the PCR reads with MiXCR, one entry per CDR3 protein. The sample shows 750,000 to 950,000 distinct CDR3 sequences, approximately 57% of them seen only once. The clonotype originates from a girl between 5 and 17 years old with multiple sclerosis. The chain links TRBV12-3 or TRBV12-4 to TRBJ2-3; 12 bases fit TRBD2. The sample taken for sequencing was blood. This CDR3 reads CASRPSGGAHTQYF. The CDR3 DNA sequence: TGTGCCAGCCGCCCTAGCGGGGGGGCACATACGCAGTATTTT.